This T cell receptor (beta chain) was sequenced in a study of blood T cell repertoires in COVID-19. Study at large: Spain, Italy and the United States supplied samples that represented acute and convalescent COVID-19.

Looked up from germline, CDR1 is MNHNY and CDR2 is SVGAGI (reference sequence). V gave up 4 bases and J gave up 6 bases; unmatched junction bases: 5. The length of the CDR3 is 14 residues. Clones were sequenced by immunoSEQ multiplex PCR, and TCRdb holds only the in-frame ones, with some missing. The profile shows some 150,000 clones, around 90% of them singletons. The rearrangement uses TRBV6-6 and TRBJ1-4; 7 nucleotides align to TRBD1. Sequencing was carried out using peripheral blood. The clonotype originates from a woman aged 60-75 years with active or convalescent COVID-19. The CDR3 DNA reads TGTGCCAGCAGTTTAGGGGGCGCGGATGAAAAACTGTTTTTT. Translation gives CASSLGGADEKLFF.